What follows are 7 T cell receptor beta chains derived from one specimen sequenced in a study of shared clonotypes between healthy human individuals. The data were produced by immunoSEQ multiplex PCR, yet TCRdb's version contains in-frame clones alone and is incomplete. The table lists about 330,000 clones, over 65% of them singletons. Material for sequencing was memory CD4+ T cells sorted from blood. Indicated subset: CD45RA-negative fraction. These receptors were taken from a man aged 25-45 years in good health.

This chain links TRBV10-3 with TRBJ2-1, with D uncertain. This CDR3 spans 15 amino acids. V was shortened by 0 bases and J by 1 base, with 7 bases between the two germline ends. Germline assignment: CDR1 ENHRY and CDR2 SYGVKD. Written as DNA, the CDR3 is TGTGCCATCAGTGAGTCGATACAGTCCTACAATGAGCAGTTCTTC. This gives the protein CAISESIQSYNEQFF.

This chain uses TRBV11-2 with TRBJ1-1; maybe TRBD1 (5 bases). Per the germline V gene, CDR1 is SGHAT and CDR2 is FQNNGV. Trimming left V 3 bases short and J 2 bases short, with 10 bases between. The CDR3 totals 14 residues. The CDR3 here is CASSFSGFNTEAFF. The CDR3 coding sequence is TGTGCCAGCAGCTTCTCAGGGTTCAACACTGAAGCTTTCTTT. Supplemented by reference TRBV11-2 and TRBJ1-1, the full variable domain reads EAGVAQSPRYKIIEKRQSVAFWCNPISGHATLYWYQQILGQGPKLLIQFQNNGVVDDSQLPKDRFSAERLKGVDSTLKIQPAKLEDSAVYLCASSFSGFNTEAFFGQGTRLTVV.

The gene calls are TRBV6-1 and TRBJ2-5; unclear D gene. With 4 bases removed from V and 1 base from J, the gap between germline ends came to 7 bases. CDR1 and CDR2 from the germline V gene are MNHNS and SASEGT. The CDR3 has 13 residues. CDR3 DNA: TGTGCCAGCAGTGTTCAGATCCAAGAGACCCAGTACTTC. Residues: CASSVQIQETQYF.

This sequence joins TRBV29-1 and TRBJ2-5; D remains unclear. Germline CDR1 is SQVTM and CDR2 is ANQGSEA. V was trimmed by 6 bases and J by 7 bases, leaving 15 bases between them. The CDR3 runs 12 residues. The CDR3 DNA reads TGCAGCGTAGATGACACCCTGGGGACCCAGTACTTC. It translates to CSVDDTLGTQYF.

The rearrangement uses TRBV18 and TRBJ1-6, with TRBD1 matching 10 bases. CDR3 length equals 15 residues. Germline CDR1 reads KGHSH; CDR2 reads LQKENI. V lost 2 bases, J lost 6 bases, and 1 base stayed unmatched. The CDR3 sequence is CASSPWTGGNSPLHF. The CDR3 nucleotides read TGTGCCAGCTCACCATGGACAGGGGGTAATTCACCCCTCCACTTT.

This clone was counted a few times. The CDR3 reads CASSTYAGNTEAFF. The CDR3 DNA follows: TGTGCCAGCTCAACATACGCAGGGAACACTGAAGCTTTCTTT. The chain uses TRBV18 and TRBJ1-1; D not resolved. The CDR3 consists of 14 residues. Deletions cut 5 bases from V and 1 base from J, with 11 bases between. CDR1 KGHSH and CDR2 LQKENI come from the germline V gene.

The rearrangement uses TRBV14 and TRBJ1-2, with no clear D. In germline, CDR1 is SGHDN, CDR2 FVKESK. Deletions cut 0 bases from V and 6 bases from J, with 11 bases between. This CDR3 is 14 amino acids long. The CDR3 coding sequence is TGTGCCAGCAGCCAAGATCTGGGGAGGCATGGCTACACCTTC. It codes for CASSQDLGRHGYTF.